Listed below are T cell receptor beta chains from one sample, sequenced in a study of cytomegalovirus exposure and HLA in healthy donors. Generated by immunoSEQ multiplex PCR, the TCRdb table keeps only in-frame clones and is missing some. The table has 100,000 to 150,000 clones, approximately 80% seen once; the top ten hold approximately 1.4%. The specimen was PBMCs. Source of these receptors: a female donor in good health and CMV-seronegative. Each CDR3 is given with its conserved first and last residue. D genes are given only for firm matches. Clone size is not always given. Where it is, it says once, few, many or a class for expanded clones.

size,V,J,D,CDR3,DNA
NA,TRBV9,TRBJ2-1,TRBD2,CASSFGLAGTEQFF,TGTGCCAGCAGCTTTGGACTAGCCGGAACTGAGCAGTTCTTC
NA,TRBV2,TRBJ1-3,NA,CASSILFSGNTIYF,TGTGCCAGCAGTATATTATTCTCTGGAAACACCATATATTTT
NA,TRBV6-1,TRBJ2-7,NA,CASRELGRGSSYEQYF,TGTGCCAGCAGGGAACTAGGGAGAGGGTCCTCCTACGAGCAGTACTTC
NA,TRBV7-6,TRBJ2-2,NA,CASSLTNGGTGELFF,TGTGCCAGCAGCTTAACTAACGGGGGCACCGGGGAGCTGTTTTTT
once,TRBV14,TRBJ2-5,TRBD2,CASSQDPSGAQETQYF,TGTGCCAGCAGCCAAGATCCTAGCGGGGCCCAAGAGACCCAGTACTTC
NA,TRBV5-6,TRBJ1-2,NA,CASSFDSWGYGYTF,TGTGCCAGCAGCTTTGACAGTTGGGGATATGGCTACACCTTC
NA,TRBV5-8,TRBJ2-1,NA,CASSLGPGRHNEQFF,TGTGCCAGCAGCTTGGGCCCAGGGCGCCACAATGAGCAGTTCTTC
NA,TRBV5-1,TRBJ1-2,TRBD1,CASSPDRGGGGYTF,TGCGCCAGCAGCCCGGACAGGGGTGGCGGAGGCTACACCTTC
NA,TRBV27,TRBJ1-2,TRBD1,CASSLGTGRSYGYTF,TGTGCCAGCAGTTTAGGGACAGGGAGGAGCTATGGCTACACCTTC
NA,TRBV27,TRBJ1-2,NA,CASSTSPRTGLGYGYTF,NA
NA,TRBV4-2,TRBJ2-2,TRBD2,CASRASVAGATTGELFF,TGTGCCAGCAGGGCCTCGGTAGCGGGGGCGACCACCGGGGAGCTGTTTTTT
NA,TRBV29-1,TRBJ2-7,TRBD2,CSASGGRAYEQYF,TGCAGCGCCAGTGGCGGGAGGGCCTACGAGCAGTACTTC
NA,TRBV11-2,TRBJ2-3,NA,CASSLGLDRDTQYF,TGTGCCAGCAGCTTAGGGCTCGACAGGGATACGCAGTATTTT
NA,TRBV4-3,TRBJ1-1,TRBD1,CASSHSEGARTEAFF,TGCGCCAGCAGCCACAGCGAGGGGGCGAGGACTGAAGCTTTCTTT
NA,TRBV7-3,TRBJ2-2,TRBD1,CASSLLPRQGASGELFF,TGTGCCAGCAGCCTTCTACCTAGACAGGGGGCGTCCGGGGAGCTGTTTTTT
NA,TRBV10-3,TRBJ2-1,TRBD2,CAISESWAGAYNEQFF,TGTGCCATCAGTGAGTCTTGGGCGGGAGCCTACAATGAGCAGTTCTTC
NA,TRBV18,TRBJ1-2,TRBD1,CASSPGTGRDYGYTF,TGTGCCAGCTCACCTGGGACAGGGAGGGACTATGGCTACACCTTC
NA,TRBV28,TRBJ2-3,TRBD1,CASSQGQPTDTQYF,TGTGCCAGCAGTCAGGGACAGCCCACAGATACGCAGTATTTT
NA,TRBV28,TRBJ1-5,NA,CASRIGGSQPQHF,TGTGCCAGCAGGATAGGGGGAAGTCAGCCCCAGCATTTT
NA,TRBV10-3,TRBJ1-1,NA,CAIRGGTGDTEAFF,TGTGCCATCAGAGGGGGTACTGGGGACACTGAAGCTTTCTTT
NA,TRBV28,TRBJ2-1,TRBD2,CASGERDQSYNEQFF,TGTGCCAGCGGGGAGCGGGACCAATCCTACAATGAGCAGTTCTTC
NA,TRBV9,TRBJ2-3,TRBD2,CASSVELAPITDTQYF,TGTGCCAGCAGCGTAGAACTAGCGCCGATCACAGATACGCAGTATTTT
NA,TRBV7-9,TRBJ2-3,TRBD2,CASSLGTSGGDTQYF,TGTGCCAGCAGCTTAGGGACTAGCGGGGGCGATACGCAGTATTTT
few,TRBV6-6,TRBJ2-1,TRBD1,CASSWTGDEQFF,TGTGCCAGCAGTTGGACAGGGGATGAGCAGTTCTTC
NA,TRBV5-5,TRBJ1-2,NA,CASSLDRVRNFYGYTF,TGTGCCAGCAGCCTCGACCGGGTCCGCAACTTCTATGGCTACACCTTC
NA,TRBV9,TRBJ2-5,TRBD1,CASSSGTGFDAGTQYF,TGTGCCAGCAGCTCTGGGACAGGGTTCGATGCAGGGACCCAGTACTTC
NA,TRBV14,TRBJ1-2,NA,CASSPGDSHYGYTF,TGTGCCAGCAGCCCAGGCGACAGCCACTATGGCTACACCTTC
NA,TRBV6-5,TRBJ1-4,NA,CASRGQYTNEKLFF,TGTGCCAGCAGAGGACAGTACACTAATGAAAAACTGTTTTTT
NA,TRBV7-9,TRBJ1-4,NA,CASSLAVGGGVEKLFF,TGTGCCAGCAGCTTAGCGGTGGGCGGGGGCGTTGAAAAACTGTTTTTT
NA,TRBV28,TRBJ2-5,NA,CASSFQGTQETQYF,TGTGCCAGCAGTTTTCAGGGGACCCAAGAGACCCAGTACTTC
few,TRBV6-5,TRBJ2-7,TRBD1,CASSENRGGEQYF,TGTGCCAGCAGTGAAAACAGGGGTGGCGAGCAGTACTTC
NA,TRBV9,TRBJ2-3,NA,CASSSRPSTDTQYF,TGTGCCAGCAGCTCGCGTCCTAGCACAGATACGCAGTATTTT
NA,TRBV28,TRBJ2-7,NA,CASAPDTNYEQYF,TGTGCCAGCGCCCCGGACACCAACTACGAGCAGTACTTC
NA,TRBV20-1,TRBJ1-2,NA,CSALGGGYTF,TGCAGTGCCCTTGGAGGCGGCTACACCTTC
NA,TRBV6-5,TRBJ2-1,TRBD2,CASRTRTSSYNEQFF,TGTGCCAGCAGGACTAGGACTAGCTCCTACAATGAGCAGTTCTTC
NA,TRBV6-5,TRBJ1-2,NA,CASSSLVANYGYTF,TGTGCCAGCAGTTCACTGGTGGCTAACTATGGCTACACCTTC
NA,TRBV29-1,TRBJ2-3,NA,CSPSGALSETRFYTDTQYF,TGCAGCCCCTCGGGTGCCCTTTCCGAGACTCGCTTTTACACAGATACGCAGTATTTT
NA,TRBV5-4,TRBJ2-1,TRBD2,CASSPPGGGEQFF,TGTGCCAGCAGCCCCCCGGGAGGAGGGGAGCAGTTCTTC
few,TRBV5-1,TRBJ1-5,NA,CASSLTGNDQPQHF,TGCGCCAGCAGCTTGACAGGGAATGATCAGCCCCAGCATTTT
few,TRBV6-5,TRBJ2-1,NA,CASSWGANEQFF,TGTGCCAGCAGTTGGGGCGCAAATGAGCAGTTCTTC
NA,TRBV13,TRBJ1-4,NA,CASSSDSSEKLFF,TGTGCCAGCAGCTCGGACAGTAGCGAAAAACTGTTTTTT
NA,TRBV7-9,TRBJ2-5,NA,CASSLGTGTEETQYF,TGTGCCAGCAGCTTAGGAACAGGGACCGAAGAGACCCAGTACTTC
NA,TRBV5-1,TRBJ1-2,NA,CASSLYPQGSNYGYTF,TGCGCCAGCAGCTTGTATCCCCAGGGATCCAACTATGGCTACACCTTC
NA,TRBV9,TRBJ2-3,TRBD2,CASSVRSSGSGADTQYF,TGTGCCAGCAGCGTTAGATCTAGCGGGAGCGGGGCAGATACGCAGTATTTT
NA,TRBV6-5,TRBJ2-1,TRBD2,CASSYGGGYSYNEQFF,TGTGCCAGCAGTTATGGGGGAGGGTATTCCTACAATGAGCAGTTCTTC
few,TRBV4-1,TRBJ1-5,NA,CASSQEGSIAVQPQHF,TGCGCCAGCAGCCAAGAGGGTAGCATAGCAGTTCAGCCCCAGCATTTT